This T cell receptor beta chain was profiled in a study of T cell responses to AZD1222 COVID-19 vaccine. General study results and limits: Among AZD1222 vaccinees, only five to seven were seropositive at baseline. Recipients of two AZD1222 doses showed rising Spike-specific TCR breadth and depth. Repertoires were sampled only after the peak T cell response. A mostly white British donor set with more females was recruited, and clonal diversity was possibly underestimated.

Germline-derived CDR1 and CDR2 are SEHNR and FQNEAQ (reference sequence). V was pared by 3 bases and J by 4 bases, with 5 bases of the junction left unmatched. The CDR3 sequence is 16 residues long. Measured with immunoSEQ multiplex PCR; TCRdb has only the in-frame clones, and not every one. The sample includes about 180,000 clones, about 93% of them seen just once. Of note for this clone: Its antigen is unknown.

The sequence came from an adult who received the MenACWY meningococcal vaccine as a control. The sequences come from peripheral blood, collected 28 days after the second dose of the MenACWY control vaccine. The chain uses TRBV7-9 and TRBJ2-6; 8 bases map to TRBD2. The chain's CDR3 is CASSFLRGGGANVLTF. The CDR3 nucleotides read TGTGCCAGCAGCTTTCTCCGGGGGGGCGGGGCCAACGTCCTGACTTTC.